Listed below are T cell receptor beta chains from one sample, sequenced in a study of cytomegalovirus exposure and HLA in healthy donors. Assay used: immunoSEQ multiplex PCR; TCRdb lists only in-frame clones, some missing. This repertoire includes around 50,000 clones. Sequencing was carried out using PBMCs. These receptor sequences come from a woman aged 45 to 65 in good health and CMV-seropositive. CDR3s include the opening cysteine and the closing phenylalanine or tryptophan. A D gene is named only where the DNA matches it firmly.

>TRBV19|TRBJ1-1|13|NA
CASSPQAGIEAFF
TGTGCCAGTAGTCCCCAGGCAGGGATTGAAGCTTTCTTT
>TRBV9|TRBJ2-5|14|NA
CASSVSAVQETQYF
TGTGCCAGCAGCGTTTCTGCGGTCCAAGAGACCCAGTACTTC
>TRBV6-4|TRBJ1-2|14|TRBD1
CASSPGQATYGYTF
TGTGCCAGCAGTCCGGGACAGGCAACTTATGGCTACACCTTC
>TRBV5-5|TRBJ2-7|13|NA
CASSIANLHEQYF
TGTGCCAGCAGCATCGCCAATCTCCACGAGCAGTACTTC
>TRBV4-3|TRBJ1-1|14|TRBD1
CASSQQDRVTEAFF
TGCGCCAGCAGCCAACAGGACAGGGTAACTGAAGCTTTCTTT
>TRBV25-1|TRBJ1-1|15|TRBD1
CASSDLTGAGAEAFF
TGTGCCAGCAGTGACCTGACAGGGGCGGGCGCTGAAGCTTTCTTT
>TRBV11-2|TRBJ1-2|15|TRBD1
CASSPQMTGESGYTF
TGTGCCAGCAGCCCCCAAATGACAGGGGAGAGCGGCTACACCTTC
>TRBV28|TRBJ1-5|16|TRBD1
CASRSPGQGFYQPQHF
TGTGCCAGCAGGTCGCCGGGACAGGGATTTTATCAGCCCCAGCATTTT
>TRBV19|TRBJ2-7|14|TRBD1
CASSIPDRAYEQYF
TGTGCCAGTAGTATACCGGACAGGGCCTACGAGCAGTACTTC
>TRBV19|TRBJ1-5|16|NA
CASRGGRYNSNQPQHF
TGTGCCAGTAGGGGGGGGCGATACAATAGCAATCAGCCCCAGCATTTT
>TRBV9|TRBJ2-3|16|TRBD2
CASSIRATSGTDTQYF
TGTGCCAGCAGTATTAGAGCGACTAGCGGGACAGATACGCAGTATTTT
>TRBV10-1|TRBJ1-1|13|NA
CASSEFQLTEAFF
TGCGCCAGCAGTGAATTCCAACTCACTGAAGCTTTCTTT
>TRBV7-2|TRBJ2-7|15|TRBD1
CASSLAGQGAGEQYF
TGTGCCAGCAGCTTGGCAGGACAGGGCGCGGGGGAGCAGTACTTC
>TRBV5-6|TRBJ1-2|15|NA
CASSLVQDIGYGYTF
TGTGCCAGCAGCTTGGTGCAGGATATAGGCTATGGCTACACCTTC
>TRBV19|TRBJ1-2|13|NA
CASRGVEGVGYTF
TGTGCCAGTAGAGGGGTCGAGGGGGTTGGCTACACCTTC
>TRBV7-2|TRBJ1-4|16|NA
CASSPLAFATNEKLFF
TGTGCCAGCAGCCCGTTGGCCTTCGCAACTAATGAAAAACTGTTTTTT
>TRBV18|TRBJ2-3|16|TRBD2
CASSPTASGITDTQYF
TGTGCCAGCTCACCAACGGCTAGCGGGATCACAGATACGCAGTATTTT
>TRBV7-2|TRBJ1-3|15|NA
CASSPRVGGGNTIYF
TGTGCCAGCAGCCCCCGGGTAGGGGGAGGAAACACCATATATTTT
>TRBV15|TRBJ2-1|13|NA
CATSRNRGNEQFF
TGTGCCACCAGCAGAAATCGCGGCAATGAGCAGTTCTTC
>TRBV2|TRBJ1-2|17|TRBD1
CASISGTGPLTSYGYTF
TGTGCCAGCATCTCCGGGACAGGGCCTCTTACTAGCTATGGCTACACCTTC
>TRBV18|TRBJ2-2|15|TRBD1
CASSLGQGNTGELFF
TGTGCCAGCTCCCTGGGACAGGGGAACACCGGGGAGCTGTTTTTT
>TRBV11-2|TRBJ2-5|16|TRBD2
CASSLLGGGVGETQYF
TGTGCCAGCAGCTTACTCGGCGGGGGAGTTGGAGAGACCCAGTACTTC
>TRBV28|TRBJ1-6|13|NA
CASREVVNSPLHF
TGTGCCAGTCGGGAGGTGGTTAATTCACCCCTCCACTTT
>TRBV7-2|TRBJ2-1|14|NA
CASSLELLDNEQFF
TGTGCCAGCAGCTTAGAGTTACTCGACAATGAGCAGTTCTTC
>TRBV5-1|TRBJ1-1|14|NA
CASSGTRGRTEAFF
TGCGCCAGCAGCGGAACCAGGGGCCGGACTGAAGCTTTCTTT
>TRBV7-9|TRBJ2-7|16|TRBD2
CASSLGAGGVTYEQYF
TGTGCCAGCAGCTTAGGTGCGGGGGGGGTAACCTACGAGCAGTACTTC
>TRBV6-5|TRBJ1-2|15|NA
CASCSGEGWNYGYTF
TGTGCCAGCTGTTCCGGGGAGGGTTGGAACTATGGCTACACCTTC
>TRBV4-3|TRBJ1-4|16|NA
CASSQDWVGGNEKLFF
TGCGCCAGCAGCCAAGATTGGGTCGGGGGTAATGAAAAACTGTTTTTT
>TRBV30|TRBJ1-1|15|NA
CAWSTAGFVNTEAFF
TGTGCCTGGAGCACCGCGGGTTTCGTAAACACTGAAGCTTTCTTT
>TRBV18|TRBJ2-7|15|TRBD2
CASSPPPGLATEQYF
TGTGCCAGCTCACCACCACCGGGACTAGCAACCGAGCAGTACTTC
>TRBV5-1|TRBJ1-5|15|NA
CASSHQGGSNQPQHF
TGCGCCAGCAGCCACCAGGGTGGGAGCAATCAGCCCCAGCATTTT
>TRBV19|TRBJ1-5|13|TRBD1
CASSPDRDQPQHF
TGTGCCAGTAGCCCAGACAGGGATCAGCCCCAGCATTTT
>TRBV4-1|TRBJ2-5|16|TRBD1
CASSQHPQGAGETQYF
TGCGCCAGCAGCCAACACCCTCAGGGGGCTGGGGAGACCCAGTACTTC
>TRBV28|TRBJ2-4|12|NA
CASRDTQGIQYF
TGTGCCAGCAGGGACACACAGGGCATTCAGTACTTC
>TRBV18|TRBJ1-4|14|TRBD1
CASSRQGTNEKLFF
TGTGCCAGCTCAAGACAGGGTACTAATGAAAAACTGTTTTTT
>TRBV7-9|TRBJ2-1|18|TRBD2
CASSSSGLAVYSYNEQFF
TGTGCCAGCAGCTCCAGCGGACTAGCGGTCTACTCCTACAATGAGCAGTTCTTC
>TRBV18|TRBJ1-5|16|TRBD1
CASAQTGGLSNQPQHF
TGTGCCAGCGCCCAGACAGGGGGCCTTAGCAATCAGCCCCAGCATTTT
>TRBV4-3|TRBJ2-7|16|TRBD2
CASSQVFLAGYHEQYF
TGCGCCAGCAGCCAAGTGTTTCTAGCGGGGTACCACGAGCAGTACTTC
>TRBV5-4|TRBJ1-2|14|NA
CASSPESRGYGYTF
TGTGCCAGCAGCCCTGAGAGCCGGGGGTATGGCTACACCTTC
>TRBV5-1|TRBJ2-1|15|NA
CASSLAELAVNEQFF
TGCGCCAGCAGCTTGGCCGAGCTAGCAGTGAATGAGCAGTTCTTC
>TRBV4-3|TRBJ2-7|17|TRBD1
CASSQSPRTGGTYEQYF
TGCGCCAGCAGCCAATCTCCTCGAACAGGGGGGACCTACGAGCAGTACTTC
>TRBV6-5|TRBJ2-7|15|NA
CASTPTSASSYEQYF
TGTGCCAGCACCCCCACCTCAGCGAGCTCCTACGAGCAGTACTTC
>TRBV13|TRBJ1-5|16|TRBD1
CASSLAGEGASQPQHF
TGTGCCAGCAGCTTAGCCGGAGAGGGGGCGAGTCAGCCCCAGCATTTT
>TRBV30|TRBJ1-2|15|TRBD1
CAWSVLDRPYYGYTF
TGTGCCTGGAGTGTACTGGACAGGCCTTACTATGGCTACACCTTC
>TRBV5-4|TRBJ1-1|13|NA
CASSFPGVTEAFF
TGTGCCAGCAGCTTCCCCGGGGTAACTGAAGCTTTCTTT
>TRBV4-3|TRBJ1-2|14|TRBD1
CASSRGQGSYGYTF
TGCGCCAGCAGCCGTGGACAGGGGAGCTATGGCTACACCTTC
>TRBV5-1|TRBJ2-5|14|NA
CASSSGQQGETQYF
TGCGCCAGCAGCTCAGGACAGCAAGGAGAGACCCAGTACTTC
>TRBV11-2|TRBJ2-7|15|NA
CASSSPGSGDYEQYF
TGTGCCAGCAGCTCCCCGGGTAGCGGAGACTACGAGCAGTACTTC